The T cell receptor beta chain under discussion was sequenced for a study of cytomegalovirus exposure and HLA in healthy donors listed by TCRdb under 2017. With regard to the full study: An earlier analysis of some 550 of the donors reported roughly 300 Gb of sequence data and 100 million to 140 million unique TCR beta sequences from about 200 million T cells. An early release covering around 630 HLA-typed donors comprised approximately 300 gigabases of sequencing data and roughly 85 million unique TCR sequences. Among the roughly 410 genotyped donors, more than 70% belonged to the genetic ancestry cluster associated with self-reported Caucasian donors. The study aimed to test whether signatures of past pathogen exposure could be identified by cataloging public T cell receptors. Using immunosequencing, the study profiled T cell repertoires from roughly 650 subjects and related those repertoires to cytomegalovirus serostatus. Besides the first cohort of roughly 640 subjects, a separate validation cohort made up of 120 different subjects was used. The study combined high-throughput TCR immunosequencing, statistical association of individual TCRs with disease status, and machine learning to predict cytomegalovirus infection status. A later analysis re-examined previously published TCR beta repertoires from more than 600 donors and added high-resolution HLA genotyping to investigate patterns of TCR occurrence. Rather than drawing on any new phenotypic data, the later analysis identified candidate immune exposures from TCR beta sequences and the way those sequences occurred across donors. An earlier analysis of some 500 of the donors applied high-throughput TCR beta sequencing to assess whether each TCR beta V gene segment acted as functional or pseudogenic. Alongside the repertoire data, information on donor age, sex, ethnicity and CMV serostatus was compiled. A later genetic analysis took genome-wide SNP genotypes for about 55% of the roughly 700 donors and used that subset as a discovery cohort. Every repertoire in the discovery cohort had been generated on one and the same sequencing platform. HLA typing included class I and class II loci at four-digit resolution. Typing coverage varied by locus: 629-630 donors for A, B, C, DRB1 and DQB1; roughly 500 for DQA1; around 570 for DPA1; roughly 450 for DPB1. Because of strong linkage in the cohort, 5 or 6 DR-DQ haplotypes were treated as single units for association and clustering. Among around 400 genotyped donors of the cohort, an average of around 250,000 unique TCR beta nucleotide sequences was sequenced per donor, of which about 18% were non-productive. Overall study results and their limits: Strong co-occurrence of HLA alleles, especially DR and DQ, made assigning TCR associations to individual alleles difficult. In a later genetic analysis, fewer N-insertions in productive TCRs were reported among donors in an Asian-associated ancestry cluster than the roughly 670-donor mean. Some IMGT-functional V segments, including TRBV6-2 and TRBV6-3, could not be told apart with the 87-base-pair reads, so those segments were excluded. In a later analysis, several top co-occurrence clusters were reported to appear linked to parvovirus B19, influenza, CMV and Epstein-Barr virus. Most CMV-associated TCR beta chains appeared to be HLA-restricted in a later analysis, and the HLA associations seemed to be driven largely by CMV exposure. A later genetic analysis associated a missense DCLRE1C variant with V-gene and J-gene trimming of TCR beta chains, and an independent cohort replicated the association. A further reported finding was that TCR beta sequences accurately predicted the HLA-A and HLA-B alleles for most subjects in the first cohort. In a later analysis, HLA-associated TCR beta chains showed more clonal expansion and lower generation probabilities than non-associated chains that were equally common. Because some donors lacked HLA typing at each locus, the association tests relied only on the typed subset. Most TCR sequences were observed very rarely across donors, whereas some public TCRs were present in many individuals. The authors suggested that the approach could potentially be extended to other disease states and immunological phenotypes. The study listed 164 TCR beta chains as associated with cytomegalovirus. A later analysis associated 17,000 or so TCR beta sequences with specific HLA alleles at a false discovery rate of 0.05. Presence/absence analyses assumed roughly uniform sequencing depth across donors, an assumption that may not hold. The earlier analysis of 587 of the donors excluded 15 to 20 rarely observed V segments, including chromosome 9 orphons, because counts were too low. The cohort was sequenced for TCR beta chains only, and without alpha or paired-chain data the features that could be detected were limited. Immune exposure information for the cohort was limited to CMV serostatus. The classifier was reported to diagnose cytomegalovirus status with high specificity and sensitivity in both the original cohort and the validation cohort. In vitro tests confirmed that a few of the cytomegalovirus-associated TCR beta chains recognize cytomegalovirus antigens. In a later analysis, TCR association rates were found to vary across HLA loci, with the most associated TCRs seen for DRB1 alleles and the fewest for HLA-C alleles. Linkage disequilibrium might explain the correlated functional status among segregating V segments, but an unknown experimental factor could not be ruled out. An earlier analysis of several hundred of the donors showed that most TCR beta V segments appeared in productive rearrangements either about 87% or about 30% of the time, which broadly matched IMGT annotations. The sequencing pipeline was judged likely to have produced a cluster of highly shared sequence variants as a technical artifact.

Library preparation was by the immunoSEQ multiplex PCR assay. For the multiplex PCR, a mixture combining 60 forward primers for TCR Vbeta segments and 13 reverse primers for TCR Jbeta segments was used. The CDR3 region of rearranged TCR beta genes was amplified from genomic DNA by a multiplex PCR assay. Amplified TCR beta libraries were sequenced as 87-base-pair reads on the Illumina HiSeq System. As for the authors' bioinformatics: A later analysis tallied tens of millions of unique TCR beta chains across the 660 or so repertoires, and around 10 million of those chains were shared by two or more donors. Raw reads were error-corrected and collapsed into unique sequences by a nearest-neighbor algorithm in which closely related sequences were merged to remove PCR and sequencing errors. To assign V, D and J gene segments, CDR3 sequences were aligned to IMGT reference sequences. For a sequence to be retained, at least a six-nucleotide match to both a V gene segment and a J gene segment was required. A rearrangement counted as productive if the CDR3 had no stop codons and remained in frame with V and J, and every other rearrangement counted as non-productive. CDR3 was defined by IMGT convention, running from the second conserved V-encoded cysteine to the conserved J-encoded phenylalanine. The earlier analysis of a few hundred of the donors excluded any sequence lacking an unambiguous match to a single V gene segment. An earlier analysis of just under 600 of the donors called V segments functional above 56.7% productive rearrangements and segregating when the between-donor standard deviation exceeded 5%. To diagnose cytomegalovirus status from the catalog of TCR beta chain sequences, a statistical classification framework was built. In a later analysis, V and J genes were assigned by comparing TCR nucleotide sequences against IMGT/GENE-DB human TR gene sequences. The TCRdist pipeline was used in a later analysis to assign CDR3 sequences and most-parsimonious VDJ recombination scenarios. In a later analysis, every TCR beta chain was defined by the combination of its CDR3 amino acid sequence and its V-gene family, and reads without a unique V-gene family were dropped. A later analysis removed several hundred highly shared, low-generation-probability nucleotide sequences to deal with suspected cross-contamination and a sequencing artifact. A later analysis calculated a clonal expansion index for each public chain from normalized within-repertoire ranks of inferred template counts. A later analysis computed generation probabilities with a VDJ recombination model fitted to out-of-frame rearrangements, and checked the results against IGoR. In a later analysis, TCR-TCR, TCR-HLA and TCR-CMV co-occurrence was scored with hypergeometric tests, and a repertoire-size bias correction was applied to TCR pairs. False discovery rates were estimated in a later analysis by permuting HLA or CMV assignments 20 times. In a later analysis, co-occurring TCRs were grouped using DBSCAN, with TCRdist sequence similarity added in when clustering inside HLA-allele-positive subsets. Repertoires with fewer than 30,000 or more than 120,000 public chains were left out of co-occurrence clustering, as were a handful of repertoires with anomalous nucleotide sharing. The source is immuneACCESS, and TCRdb retained only in-frame sequences with V and J called. Part of the clones is not carried over; for the studies checked, unresolved V genes explain less than half of this, and the remainder is unexplained. V, J and clone size were drawn from that table, and D and trimming were deduced from the DNA. Here the sample has approximately 130,000 clones; approximately 85% occur a single time. The leading ten clones occupy over 6.5% of the sample.

The cohort consisted of approximately 670 healthy bone marrow donors. All cohort members were sampled while nominally healthy, although unrecorded immune exposures were likely present. The donor was CMV seropositive and was included in the group of some 290 seropositive cohort members. A peripheral blood sample was provided by each donor, and peripheral blood mononuclear cells were used for TCR beta sequencing. Genomic DNA was extracted from the blood cell samples with the Qiagen DNeasy Blood Extraction Kit. Compared with germline, V lacks 5 bases and J lacks 7 bases; bases without a gene match: 10. The germline V gene provides CDR1 MGHDK and CDR2 SYGVNS. The CDR3 numbers 16 residues from cysteine through phenylalanine. The entry retains the CDR3 DNA only, 48 bases that are in frame from base 1. A word on this clone: No cognate antigen has been identified for it. No much larger clone is present one base from it, and per-base qualities are unavailable.

This chain joins TRBV25-1 to TRBJ2-1; 11 of the junction bases match TRBD2. This clonotype was sampled from a woman aged 25 to 39 in good health and CMV-seropositive. Input material: PBMCs. The CDR3 reads as follows: CASSSTLAGVQNEQFF. In nucleotides, the sequence is TGTGCCAGCAGTTCCACACTAGCGGGAGTTCAGAATGAGCAGTTCTTC.